A single sample is the source of the 25 T cell receptor beta chains below, sequenced in a study of T cells in Graves' hyperthyroidism and ophthalmopathy. Amplified regions were TCR beta CDR3 sequences from RNA transcripts. An initial round of RT-PCR targeting the TCR CDR3 relied on the HTBI primer set. TCRdb called the multiplex PCR reads again in MiXCR, with one record for every CDR3 protein. Of 400,000 to 550,000 distinct CDR3 sequences detected, around 15% appear once; the ten largest clones hold 17%. The specimen was blood. Receptors originate from a woman under 30 with Graves' hyperthyroidism.

This clonotype appeared a few times. The chain employs TRBV29-1 and TRBJ2-7, with 9 nucleotides matching TRBD1. Germline CDR1 SQVTM, CDR2 ANQGSEA. There are 17 residues in the CDR3. Trimming took 7 bases from V and 5 from J; bases not matched to a gene: 21. CDR3 sequence: CSGRDRVGLDGCNEQYV. DNA for the CDR3: TGCAGCGGAAGGGACAGGGTTGGTTTAGATGGTTGTAACGAGCAGTACGTC.

The V call is TRBV4-2, the J call TRBJ2-3; 10 positions agree with TRBD2. Germline CDR1 LGHNA, CDR2 YNFKEQ. There are 17 residues in the CDR3. V trimming: 0 bases; J trimming: 4 bases; junction bases outside the gene matches: 7. CDR3 protein: CASSQDRTSGWADTQYF. The DNA for the CDR3 is TGTGCCAGCAGCCAAGATCGGACTAGCGGATGGGCAGATACGCAGTATTTT.

This clonotype came up many times. CDR3 in amino acids: CASSLNADTQYF. The CDR3 DNA sequence: TGTGCCAGCAGCTTGAACGCAGATACGCAGTATTTT. This chain joins TRBV5-8 and TRBJ2-3, with D uncertain. The ends were cut back, 1 base at V and 4 bases at J, with 4 bases in the middle. The V gene's germline CDR1 is SGHTS and CDR2 YDEGEE. The CDR3 has 12 residues.

The rearrangement joins TRBV12-3 or TRBV12-4 to TRBJ2-7, with 13 bases aligning to TRBD2. The CDR3 sequence is 16 residues long. The CDR3 coding sequence is TGTGTCAGCAGTTTAAGTATGGGACTAGCGGGATCCGAGCAGTACGTC. Translated, it gives CVSSLSMGLAGSEQYV.

This clonotype was found many times. The gene calls are TRBV19 and TRBJ1-1; D not certain. Trimming cost V 7 bases and J 0 bases, with 15 bases left between them. This CDR3 region has 15 residues. Germline V gene data show CDR1 as LNHDA and CDR2 as SQIVND (reference sequence). CDR3 coding DNA: TGTGCCAGTACGCGGGAGAGGTGGATGAACACTGAAGCTTTCTTT. Protein sequence: CASTRERWMNTEAFF.

The chain employs TRBV2 and TRBJ1-2; no clear D. Germline CDR1 is SNHLY and CDR2 is FYNNEI. The length of the CDR3 is 15 residues. Between the trimmed V and J ends, which lost 5 bases and 9 bases, there was a span of 22 bases. Here the CDR3 reads CASSSKRVRERSYTF. The CDR3 nucleotides are TGTGCCAGCAGTTCCAAGCGAGTACGTGAAAGGAGCTACACCTTC. Looking up the rest from reference TRBV2 and TRBJ1-2 gives the full variable domain: EPEVTQTPSHQVTQMGQEVILRCVPISNHLYFYWYRQILGQKVEFLVSFYNNEISEKSEIFDDQFSVERPDGSNFTLKIRSTKLEDSAMYFCASSSKRVRERSYTFGSGTRLTVV.

At least ten counts were recorded for this clonotype. The J gene is TRBJ1-2, the V gene TRBV6-1, with D maybe TRBD1 (5 bases). Trimming left V 6 bases short and J 0 bases short, with 11 bases between. Germline V gene sequence: CDR1 MNHNS, CDR2 SASEGT. This CDR3 contains 14 residues. The DNA for the CDR3 is TGTGCCAGCAGAGCCGGGACTTCTAACTATGGCTACACCTTC. Translating it yields CASRAGTSNYGYTF.

V is TRBV19 and J is TRBJ2-5; D remains unclear. The V end was cut by 3 bases, the J end by 4 bases, with 6 bases between. The CDR3 totals 12 residues. Germline CDR1 is LNHDA and CDR2 is SQIVND (reference sequence). The CDR3: CASSINRETQYF. The CDR3 nucleotides are TGTGCCAGTAGTATCAACCGAGAGACCCAGTACTTC.

This clonotype was counted only a few times. The chain recombines TRBV20-1 with TRBJ1-2, with a weak D call TRBD1 (5 bases). The CDR3 has 12 amino acids. Trimming pared 1 base from V and 11 bases from J, leaving 14 bases between. CDR1 is DFQATT, CDR2 SNEGSKA, per germline (reference sequence). The CDR3 sequence is CSARVGTRPYTF. The DNA for the CDR3 is TGCAGTGCTAGAGTCGGGACGAGACCTTACACCTTC.

On this clonotype: The junction differs from germline at one of its ends, possibly a read error. The J gene is TRBJ2-1, the V gene TRBV19; 10 bases map to TRBD1. Germline lookup yields CDR1 LNHDA and CDR2 SQIVND (reference sequence). This CDR3 has 15 residues. Here the CDR3 DNA reads TGTGCCAGTAGTCTTGGGACAGGGGTACCCAATGGGCAGTTCTTC. This gives the protein CASSLGTGVPNGQFF.

This clonotype was picked up many times. This sequence joins TRBV7-9 and TRBJ2-1, with D unresolved. Germline-derived CDR1 and CDR2 are SEHNR and FQNEAQ (reference sequence). Trimming pared 10 bases from V and 5 bases from J, leaving 6 bases between. The CDR3 has 10 residues. This chain's CDR3 is CATSNNEQFF. The CDR3 DNA sequence: TGTGCCACCTCGAACAATGAGCAGTTCTTC.

To note about this clonotype: A much larger clone lies a single base off, so this may be a read error. It is likely a read error, because the conserved phenylalanine at the end of the CDR3 is missing. The chain is built from TRBV9 and TRBJ1-1, with TRBD1 as a possible D gene (6 bases). Germline loops: CDR1 SGDLS, CDR2 YYNGEE. Trimming stripped 0 bases from V and 3 bases from J, with 9 bases between. The CDR3 covers 14 residues. The CDR3 protein is CASSVEGGDTEAFV. For the CDR3, the DNA is TGTGCCAGCAGCGTAGAAGGGGGGGACACTGAAGCTTTCGTT.

This clonotype was observed at least ten times. This chain joins TRBV11-2 and TRBJ2-3, with unresolved D. The CDR3 loop spans 11 amino acids. The V end was cut by 5 bases, the J end by 7 bases, with 7 bases between. CDR1 and CDR2 (germline): SGHAT, FQNNGV. In DNA form, the CDR3 reads TGTGCCAGCAGCCCCTCTTATACGCAGTATTTT. Translating it yields CASSPSYTQYF.

This clonotype was seen ten or more times. The genes are TRBV3-1 and TRBJ1-2; 7 nucleotides line up with TRBD1. Germline lookup yields CDR1 LGHDT and CDR2 YNNKEL (reference sequence). J was trimmed by 8 bases and V by 4 bases; bases with no gene match: 4. The length of the CDR3 is 12 residues. CDR3 DNA sequence: TGTGCCAGCAGCCCAACAGGGGTCGGCTACACCTTC. As protein: CASSPTGVGYTF.

This clonotype was observed at least ten times. The chain combines TRBV29-1 with TRBJ2-1; 7 nucleotides match TRBD2. The CDR3 has 14 residues. Germline values: CDR1 SQVTM, CDR2 ANQGSEA. J lost 0 bases, V lost 6 bases, and 5 bases had no gene match. CDR3 in DNA: TGCAGCGTCATGGGGGGGACCTCCTACAATGAGCAGTTCTTC. The encoded protein is CSVMGGTSYNEQFF.

In its sample, this clonotype was seen many times. V is TRBV4-1 and J is TRBJ2-7; 7 positions match TRBD1. Looked up from germline, CDR1 is MGHRA and CDR2 is YSYEKL. Trimming removed 2 bases from V and 0 bases from J; junction bases left unmatched: 7. There are 16 residues in the CDR3. This CDR3 is CASSQTRTGLSYEQYV. DNA for the CDR3: TGCGCCAGCAGCCAAACCAGGACAGGTCTCTCCTACGAGCAGTACGTC.

CDR3 in DNA: TGTGCCAGCAGTGATAAGGCCAAGGGGTCTAGCTCCTACAATGAGCAGTTCTTC. Amino acids: CASSDKAKGSSSYNEQFF. V is TRBV6-4 and J is TRBJ2-1; tentative D call: TRBD1 (5 bases). The germline gives CDR1 MRHNA, CDR2 SNTAGT. The CDR3 contains 18 residues. The germline V and J ends were trimmed by 3 bases and 0 bases, with 18 bases remaining between them.

This clonotype was detected many times. This chain joins TRBV6-6 and TRBJ2-3; TRBD2 agrees at 9 bases. This CDR3 contains 18 residues. The V and J ends lost 2 bases and 4 bases, in that order; junction bases with no gene match: 13. CDR1 is MNHNY, CDR2 SVGAGI, per germline (reference sequence). The CDR3 DNA reads TGTGCCAGCAGTTACGTGGCAGGGAGGAAGCGGGGGGCAGATACGCAGTATTTT. Amino acids: CASSYVAGRKRGADTQYF.

In this sample, this clonotype turned up many times. The gene calls are TRBV7-8 and TRBJ2-3; 8 nucleotides match TRBD2. Unmatched junction bases numbered 9, after V lost 3 bases and J lost 7 bases. The CDR3 runs to 15 residues. Germline loops: CDR1 SGHVS, CDR2 FQNEAQ. CDR3: CASSLGSSGGNTQYF. CDR3 DNA: TGTGCCAGCAGCTTGGGTTCCAGCGGGGGAAATACGCAGTATTTT.

Ten or more counts support this clonotype. The chain carries TRBV10-3 and TRBJ2-5; a weak D match, TRBD1 (5 bases). Germline CDR1 reads ENHRY; CDR2 reads SYGVKD. This CDR3 spans 16 amino acids. Trimming shortened V by 10 bases and J by 3 bases, and 24 bases separated the two germline ends. The CDR3 loop is CATRGRGQVGEETQYF. In DNA form, the CDR3 reads TGTGCCACCCGAGGTAGGGGCCAGGTAGGAGAAGAGACCCAGTACTTC.

This clonotype was observed many times. V is TRBV27 and J is TRBJ1-5, with 7 bases fitting TRBD1. V was clipped by 8 bases and J by 11 bases; unmatched bases: 18. Germline CDR1 is MNHEY and CDR2 is SMNVEV (reference sequence). CDR3 size: 15 residues. CDR3 residues: CASPTAYRGSMSQHF. The CDR3 DNA follows: TGTGCCAGCCCTACTGCCTACAGGGGTAGTATGTCCCAGCATTTT.

Regarding this clonotype: The junction and the germline gene differ at one end; a read error may be behind it. The chain links TRBV20-1 to TRBJ2-1, with TRBD2 identical over 8 bases. CDR3 length: 14 amino acids. The germline V gene encodes CDR1 DFQATT and CDR2 SNEGSKA (reference sequence). CDR3 in amino acids: CRARKRESYNEQFF. CDR3 DNA: TGCAGAGCTAGAAAGCGGGAGTCCTACAATGAGCAGTTCTTC.

The J gene is TRBJ2-1, the V gene TRBV19; D is tentatively TRBD1 or TRBD2 (5 bases each). Germline CDR1 reads LNHDA; CDR2 reads SQIVND (reference sequence). There are 14 residues in the CDR3. V was clipped by 3 bases and J by 7 bases, with 13 bases between them. This CDR3 is CASSMRGLINEQFF. CDR3 in DNA: TGTGCCAGTAGTATGAGGGGCCTAATTAATGAGCAGTTCTTC.

This clonotype occurred many times. The V call is TRBV12-3 or TRBV12-4, the J call TRBJ2-1; TRBD2 aligns across 9 bases. V was clipped by 6 bases and J by 0 bases; unmatched bases: 6. The CDR3 loop spans 16 amino acids. For the CDR3, the DNA is TGTGCCAGCAGCCCTACACTAGCGGGCTCCTACAATGAGCAGTTCTTC. Encoded protein: CASSPTLAGSYNEQFF.

Written as DNA, the CDR3 is TGTGCCAGCAGCGAGGGGGACACAGCCTCTGGAAACACCATATATTTT. The encoded protein is CASSEGDTASGNTIYF. The chain carries TRBV9 and TRBJ1-3; D is possibly TRBD1 (6 bases). Germline CDR1 SGDLS, CDR2 YYNGEE. Trimming cost V 3 bases and J 0 bases, with 13 bases left between them. The CDR3 has 16 amino acids. Full variable domain (missing parts from reference TRBV9 and TRBJ1-3): DSGVTQTPKHLITATGQRVTLRCSPRSGDLSVYWYQQSLDQGLQFLIQYYNGEERAKGNILERFSAQQFPDLHSELNLSSLELGDSALYFCASSEGDTASGNTIYFGEGSWLTVV.